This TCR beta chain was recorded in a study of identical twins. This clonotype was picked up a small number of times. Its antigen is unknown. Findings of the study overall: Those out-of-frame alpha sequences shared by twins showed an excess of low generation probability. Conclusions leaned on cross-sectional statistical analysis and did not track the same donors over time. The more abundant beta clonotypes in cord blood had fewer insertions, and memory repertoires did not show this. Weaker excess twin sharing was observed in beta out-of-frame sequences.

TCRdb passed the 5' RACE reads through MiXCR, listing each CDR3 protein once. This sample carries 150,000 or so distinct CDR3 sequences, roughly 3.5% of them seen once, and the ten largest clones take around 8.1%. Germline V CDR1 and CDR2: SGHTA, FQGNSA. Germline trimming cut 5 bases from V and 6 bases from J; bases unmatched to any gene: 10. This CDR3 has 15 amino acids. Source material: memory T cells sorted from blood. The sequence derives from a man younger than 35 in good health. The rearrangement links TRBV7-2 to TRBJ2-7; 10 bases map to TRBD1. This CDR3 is CASSPPGTGESEQYF. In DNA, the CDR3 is TGTGCCAGCAGCCCACCCGGGACAGGGGAATCCGAGCAGTACTTC. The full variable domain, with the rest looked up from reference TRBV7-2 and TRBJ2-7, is GAGVSQSPSNKVTEKGKDVELRCDPISGHTALYWYRQSLGQGLEFLIYFQGNSAPDKSGLPSDRFSAERTGGSVSTLTIQRTQQEDSAVYLCASSPPGTGESEQYFGPGTRLTVT.